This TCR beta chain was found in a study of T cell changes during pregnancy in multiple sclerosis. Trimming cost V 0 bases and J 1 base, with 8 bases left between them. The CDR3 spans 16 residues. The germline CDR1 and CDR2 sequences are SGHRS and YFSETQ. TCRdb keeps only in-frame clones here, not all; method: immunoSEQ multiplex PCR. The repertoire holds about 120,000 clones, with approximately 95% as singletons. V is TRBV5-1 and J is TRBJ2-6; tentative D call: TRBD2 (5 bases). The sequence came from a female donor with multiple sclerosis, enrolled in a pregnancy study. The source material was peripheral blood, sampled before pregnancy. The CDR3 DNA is TGCGCCAGCAGCTTGGCCGGGGTTTCTGGGGCCAACGTCCTGACTTTC. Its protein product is CASSLAGVSGANVLTF.